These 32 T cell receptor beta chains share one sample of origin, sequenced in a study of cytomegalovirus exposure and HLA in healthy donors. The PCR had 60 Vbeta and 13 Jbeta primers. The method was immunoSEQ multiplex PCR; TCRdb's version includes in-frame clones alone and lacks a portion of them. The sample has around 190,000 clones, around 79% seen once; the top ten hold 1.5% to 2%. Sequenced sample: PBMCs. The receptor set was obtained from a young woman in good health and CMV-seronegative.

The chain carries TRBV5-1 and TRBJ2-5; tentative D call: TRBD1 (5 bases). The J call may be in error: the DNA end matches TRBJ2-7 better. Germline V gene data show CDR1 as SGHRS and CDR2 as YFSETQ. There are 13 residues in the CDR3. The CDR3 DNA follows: TGCGCCAGCAGCTTAGGGGCAAACTACGAGCAGTACTTC. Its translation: CASSLGANYEQYF.

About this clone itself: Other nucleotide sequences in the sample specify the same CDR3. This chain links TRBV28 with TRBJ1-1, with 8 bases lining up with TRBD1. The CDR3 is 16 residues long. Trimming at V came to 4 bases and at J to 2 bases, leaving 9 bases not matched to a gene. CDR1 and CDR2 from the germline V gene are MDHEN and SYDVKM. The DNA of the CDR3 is TGTGCCAGCAGTTCCTCCGGACAGGGCAAAAACACTGAAGCTTTCTTT. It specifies CASSSSGQGKNTEAFF.

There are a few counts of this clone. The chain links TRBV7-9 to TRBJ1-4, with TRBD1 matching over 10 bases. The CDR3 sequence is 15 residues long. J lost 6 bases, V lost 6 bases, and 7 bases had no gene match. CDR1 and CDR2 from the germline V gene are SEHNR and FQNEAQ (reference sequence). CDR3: CASRPGGQGYEKLFF. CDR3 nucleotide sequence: TGTGCCAGCAGACCCGGGGGACAGGGGTATGAAAAACTGTTTTTT.

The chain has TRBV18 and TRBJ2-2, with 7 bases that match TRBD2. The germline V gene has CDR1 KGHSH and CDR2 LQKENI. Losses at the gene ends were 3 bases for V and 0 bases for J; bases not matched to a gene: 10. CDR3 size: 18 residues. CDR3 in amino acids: CASSPTTSWGSNTGELFF. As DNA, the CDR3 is TGTGCCAGCTCACCTACGACTAGCTGGGGTTCGAACACCGGGGAGCTGTTTTTT.

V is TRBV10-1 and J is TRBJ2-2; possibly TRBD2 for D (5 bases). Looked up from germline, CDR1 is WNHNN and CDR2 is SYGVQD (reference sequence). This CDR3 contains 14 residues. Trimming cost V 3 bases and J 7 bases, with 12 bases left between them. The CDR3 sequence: CASSDHLAGGELFF. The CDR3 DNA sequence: TGCGCCAGCAGTGACCATCTGGCGGGCGGGGAGCTGTTTTTT.

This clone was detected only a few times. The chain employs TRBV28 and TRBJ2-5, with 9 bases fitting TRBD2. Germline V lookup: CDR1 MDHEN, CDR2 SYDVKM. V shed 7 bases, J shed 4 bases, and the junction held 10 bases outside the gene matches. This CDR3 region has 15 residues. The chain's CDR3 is CASKGSGSLVETQYF. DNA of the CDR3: TGTGCCAGCAAAGGTAGCGGGAGTTTGGTAGAGACCCAGTACTTC.

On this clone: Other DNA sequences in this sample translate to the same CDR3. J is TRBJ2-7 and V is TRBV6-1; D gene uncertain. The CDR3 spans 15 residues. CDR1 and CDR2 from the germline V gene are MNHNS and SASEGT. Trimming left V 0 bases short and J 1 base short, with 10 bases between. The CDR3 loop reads CASSEALAGSYEQYF. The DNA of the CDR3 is TGTGCCAGCAGTGAAGCGCTGGCAGGATCCTACGAGCAGTACTTC.

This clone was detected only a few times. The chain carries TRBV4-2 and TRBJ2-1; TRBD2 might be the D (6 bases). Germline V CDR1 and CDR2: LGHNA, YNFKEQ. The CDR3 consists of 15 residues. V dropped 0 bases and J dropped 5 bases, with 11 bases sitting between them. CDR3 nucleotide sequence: TGTGCCAGCAGCCAAGAGACTAGAAATAACAATGAGCAGTTCTTC. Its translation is CASSQETRNNNEQFF.

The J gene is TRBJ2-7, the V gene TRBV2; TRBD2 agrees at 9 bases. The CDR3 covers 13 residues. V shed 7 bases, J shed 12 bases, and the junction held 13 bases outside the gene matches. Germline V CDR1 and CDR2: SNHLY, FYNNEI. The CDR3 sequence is CASNGGRAGLLYF. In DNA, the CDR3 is TGTGCCAGCAACGGCGGGAGGGCTGGATTGTTGTACTTC.

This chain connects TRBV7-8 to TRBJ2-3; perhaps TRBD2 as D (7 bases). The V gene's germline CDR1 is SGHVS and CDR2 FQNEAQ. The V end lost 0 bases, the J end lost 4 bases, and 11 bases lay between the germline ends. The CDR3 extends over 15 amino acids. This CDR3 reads CASSLAGGPADTQYF. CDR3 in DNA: TGTGCCAGCAGCTTAGCGGGGGGGCCCGCAGATACGCAGTATTTT.

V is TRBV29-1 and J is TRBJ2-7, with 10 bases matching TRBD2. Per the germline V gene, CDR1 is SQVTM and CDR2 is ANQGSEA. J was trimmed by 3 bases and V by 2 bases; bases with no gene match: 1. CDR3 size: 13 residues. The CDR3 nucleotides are TGCAGCGTTGAAACTAGCGGGGACTACGAGCAGTACTTC. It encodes CSVETSGDYEQYF.

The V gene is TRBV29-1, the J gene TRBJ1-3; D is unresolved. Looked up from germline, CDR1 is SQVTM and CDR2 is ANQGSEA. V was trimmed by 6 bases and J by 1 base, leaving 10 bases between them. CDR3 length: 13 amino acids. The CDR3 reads CSVGGRSGNTIYF. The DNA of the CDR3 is TGCAGCGTGGGAGGGCGGTCTGGAAACACCATATATTTT.

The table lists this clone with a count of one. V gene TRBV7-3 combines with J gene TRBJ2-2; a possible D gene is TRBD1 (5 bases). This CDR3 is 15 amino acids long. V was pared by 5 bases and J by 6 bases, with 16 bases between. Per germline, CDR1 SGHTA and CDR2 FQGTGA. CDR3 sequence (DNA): TGTGCCAGCAGCATAGGGGTACCCGGCTCCGGGGAGCTGTTTTTT. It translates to CASSIGVPGSGELFF.

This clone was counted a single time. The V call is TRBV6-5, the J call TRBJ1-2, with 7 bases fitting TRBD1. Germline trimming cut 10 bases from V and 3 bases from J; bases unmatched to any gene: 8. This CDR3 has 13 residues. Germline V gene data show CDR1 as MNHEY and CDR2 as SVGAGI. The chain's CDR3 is CATKGAMDYGYTF. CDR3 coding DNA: TGTGCCACAAAGGGGGCAATGGACTATGGCTACACCTTC.

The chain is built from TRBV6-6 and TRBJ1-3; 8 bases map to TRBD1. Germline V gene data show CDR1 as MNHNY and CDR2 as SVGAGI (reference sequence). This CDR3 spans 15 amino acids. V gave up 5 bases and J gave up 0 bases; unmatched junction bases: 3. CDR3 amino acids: CASSQQGDSGNTIYF. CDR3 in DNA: TGTGCCAGCAGTCAACAGGGGGACTCTGGAAACACCATATATTTT.

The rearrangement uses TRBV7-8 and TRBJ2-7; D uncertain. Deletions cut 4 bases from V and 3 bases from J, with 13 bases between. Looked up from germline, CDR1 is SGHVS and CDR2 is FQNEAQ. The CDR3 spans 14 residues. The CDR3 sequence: CASSSDIWFYEQYF. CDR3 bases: TGTGCCAGCAGCTCAGACATCTGGTTCTACGAGCAGTACTTC.

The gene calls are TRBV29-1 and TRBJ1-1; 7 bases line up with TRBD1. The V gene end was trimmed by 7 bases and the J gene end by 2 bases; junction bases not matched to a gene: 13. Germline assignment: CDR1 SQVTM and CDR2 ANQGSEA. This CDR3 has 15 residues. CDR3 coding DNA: TGCAGCGCCGTAAAACCGACAGGGTATAACACTGAAGCTTTCTTT. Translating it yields CSAVKPTGYNTEAFF.

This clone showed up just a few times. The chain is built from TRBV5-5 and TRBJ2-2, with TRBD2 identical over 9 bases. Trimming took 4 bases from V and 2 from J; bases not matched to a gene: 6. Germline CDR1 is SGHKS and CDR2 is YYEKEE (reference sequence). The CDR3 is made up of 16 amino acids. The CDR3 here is CASSGRLAANTGELFF. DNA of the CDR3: TGTGCCAGCAGCGGGAGACTAGCGGCCAACACCGGGGAGCTGTTTTTT.

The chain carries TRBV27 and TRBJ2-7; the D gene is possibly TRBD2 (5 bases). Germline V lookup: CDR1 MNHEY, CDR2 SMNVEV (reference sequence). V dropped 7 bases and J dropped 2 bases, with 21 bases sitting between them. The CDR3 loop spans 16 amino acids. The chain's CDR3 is CASTSFAGRVAYEQYF. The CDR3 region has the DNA TGTGCCAGCACTTCCTTCGCGGGTAGGGTCGCCTACGAGCAGTACTTC.

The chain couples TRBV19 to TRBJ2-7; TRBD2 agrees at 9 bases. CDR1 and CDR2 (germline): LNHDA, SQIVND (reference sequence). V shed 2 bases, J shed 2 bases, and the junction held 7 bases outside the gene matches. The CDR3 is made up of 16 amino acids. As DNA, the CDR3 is TGTGCCAGTAGTATATCTGGGCTAGCGGGAACCTACGAGCAGTACTTC. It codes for CASSISGLAGTYEQYF.

For the CDR3, the DNA is TGTGCCAGTAGTATCGGCGGGGGGCCGGGAAACACCATATATTTT. As protein: CASSIGGGPGNTIYF. The J gene is TRBJ1-3, the V gene TRBV19; tentative D call: TRBD1 (6 bases). Germline CDR1 and CDR2: LNHDA and SQIVND (reference sequence). The CDR3 runs to 15 residues. V shed 3 bases and J shed 4 bases, with 13 bases lying between them.

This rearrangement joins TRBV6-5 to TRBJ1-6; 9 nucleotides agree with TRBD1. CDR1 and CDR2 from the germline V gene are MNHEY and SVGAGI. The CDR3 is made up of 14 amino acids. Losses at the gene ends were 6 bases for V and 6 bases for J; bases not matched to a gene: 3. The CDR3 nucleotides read TGTGCCAGCAGAGGGACAGGGTTTAATTCACCCCTCCACTTT. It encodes CASRGTGFNSPLHF.

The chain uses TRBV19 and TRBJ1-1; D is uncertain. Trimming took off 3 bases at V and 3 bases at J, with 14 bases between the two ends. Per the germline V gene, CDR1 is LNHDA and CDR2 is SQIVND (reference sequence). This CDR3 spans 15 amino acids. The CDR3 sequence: CASSIFIAVDTEAFF. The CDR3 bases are TGTGCCAGTAGTATTTTCATCGCGGTGGACACTGAAGCTTTCTTT.

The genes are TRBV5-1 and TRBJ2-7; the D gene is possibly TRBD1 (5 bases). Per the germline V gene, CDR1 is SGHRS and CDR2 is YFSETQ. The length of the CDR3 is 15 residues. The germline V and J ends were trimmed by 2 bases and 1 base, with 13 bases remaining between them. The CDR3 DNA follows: TGCGCCAGCAGCTTTAACCCGACAGAGTCCTACGAGCAGTACTTC. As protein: CASSFNPTESYEQYF.

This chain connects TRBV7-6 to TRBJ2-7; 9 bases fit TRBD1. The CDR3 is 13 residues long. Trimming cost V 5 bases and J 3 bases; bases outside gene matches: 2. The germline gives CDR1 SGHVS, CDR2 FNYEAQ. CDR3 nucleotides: TGTGCCAGCAGCCCGACAGGGGGCTACGAGCAGTACTTC. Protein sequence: CASSPTGGYEQYF.

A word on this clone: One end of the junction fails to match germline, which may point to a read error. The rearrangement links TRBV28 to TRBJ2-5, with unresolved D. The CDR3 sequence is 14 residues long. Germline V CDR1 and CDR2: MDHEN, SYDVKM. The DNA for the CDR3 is TGTGCCAGCAGCCGGAGACGGCACCAAGCGACCCAGTACTTC. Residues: CASSRRRHQATQYF.

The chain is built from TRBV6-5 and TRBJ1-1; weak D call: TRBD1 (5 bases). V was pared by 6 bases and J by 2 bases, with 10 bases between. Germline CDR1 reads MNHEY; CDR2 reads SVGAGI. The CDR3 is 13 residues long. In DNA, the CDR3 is TGTGCCAGCAGATACCAGGGTAACACTGAAGCTTTCTTT. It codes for CASRYQGNTEAFF.

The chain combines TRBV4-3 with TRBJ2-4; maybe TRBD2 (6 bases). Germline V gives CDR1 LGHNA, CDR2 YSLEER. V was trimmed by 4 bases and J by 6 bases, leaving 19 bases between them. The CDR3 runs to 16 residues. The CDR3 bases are TGCGCCAGCAGCCCCACCGGGACCCAGGGAGGAAACATTCAGTACTTC. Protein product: CASSPTGTQGGNIQYF.

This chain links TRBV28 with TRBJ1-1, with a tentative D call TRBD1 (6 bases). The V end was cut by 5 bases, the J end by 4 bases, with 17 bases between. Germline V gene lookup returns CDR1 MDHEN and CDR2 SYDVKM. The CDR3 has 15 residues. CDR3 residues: CASSPPNRVGTEAFF. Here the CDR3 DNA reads TGTGCCAGCAGTCCCCCTAACAGGGTTGGCACTGAAGCTTTCTTT. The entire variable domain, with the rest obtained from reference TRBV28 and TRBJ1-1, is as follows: DVKVTQSSRYLVKRTGEKVFLECVQDMDHENMFWYRQDPGLGLRLIYFSYDVKMKEKGDIPEGYSVSREKKERFSLILESASTNQTSMYLCASSPPNRVGTEAFFGQGTRLTVV.

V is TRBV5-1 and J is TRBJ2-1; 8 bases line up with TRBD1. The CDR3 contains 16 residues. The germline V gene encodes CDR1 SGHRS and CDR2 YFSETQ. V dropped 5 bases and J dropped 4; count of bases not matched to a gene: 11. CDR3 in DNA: TGCGCCAGCAGATCGGGGGACAGGCAATTTTACAATGAGCAGTTCTTC. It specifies CASRSGDRQFYNEQFF.

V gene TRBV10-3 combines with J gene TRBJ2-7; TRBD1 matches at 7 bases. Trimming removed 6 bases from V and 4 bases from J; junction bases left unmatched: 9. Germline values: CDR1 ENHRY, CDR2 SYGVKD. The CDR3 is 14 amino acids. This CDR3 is CAISPPDREYEQYF. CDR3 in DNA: TGTGCCATCAGCCCCCCCGACAGGGAATACGAGCAGTACTTC.

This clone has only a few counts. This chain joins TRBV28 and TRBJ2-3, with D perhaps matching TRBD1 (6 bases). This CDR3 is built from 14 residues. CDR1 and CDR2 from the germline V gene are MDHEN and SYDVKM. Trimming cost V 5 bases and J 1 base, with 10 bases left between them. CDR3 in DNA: TGTGCCAGCAGTGGGACAAACGGCACAGATACGCAGTATTTT. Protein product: CASSGTNGTDTQYF.